What follows are 4 T cell receptor beta chains derived from one specimen sequenced in a study of persistence of HIV-infected CD4 T cells. This was the immunoSEQ version 4 assay in survey mode. TCRdb's table, derived via immunoSEQ multiplex PCR, lists solely in-frame clones and lacks some. The sample comprises 35,000 to 45,000 clones, approximately 86% of which are singletons, and 1.3% rests with the top ten. This nonspecific control used anti-CD3/anti-CD28 bead stimulation of CD4+ T cells. Responding CD4+ T cells were sorted by upregulation of both CD40 ligand and CD69. Antigen specificity for these receptors is unknown. The sequences come from CD4+ T cells sorted from PBMCs after 18-hour stimulation, collected from a patient who received antiretroviral therapy. These receptors were taken from an adult man with HIV who was CMV-seropositive.

CDR3 loop: CASSPFMGQGDTEAFF. The CDR3 bases are TGTGCCAGCTCGCCCTTTATGGGACAGGGGGACACTGAAGCTTTCTTT. V and J are TRBV18 and TRBJ1-1, with TRBD1 matching 11 bases. The CDR3 loop spans 16 amino acids. V shed 6 bases, J shed 3 bases, and the junction held 9 bases outside the gene matches. Germline V gives CDR1 KGHSH, CDR2 LQKENI.

This chain uses TRBV27 with TRBJ1-1; D is undetermined. The germline CDR1 and CDR2 sequences are MNHEY and SMNVEV (reference sequence). The CDR3 is 16 residues long. Trimming took 0 bases from V and 1 from J, leaving 12 bases between them. The CDR3 nucleotides are TGTGCCAGCAGTTTATCCCCCCGGACGGGGAACACTGAAGCTTTCTTT. Protein: CASSLSPRTGNTEAFF.

A remark on this clone: One end of the junction does not line up with germline, which may come from a read error. The sample contains more than one DNA sequence encoding this CDR3. The chain is built from TRBV14 and TRBJ1-2, with a possible D match to TRBD1 (5 bases). This CDR3 is built from 16 residues. Per germline, CDR1 SGHDN and CDR2 FVKESK. This CDR3 reads CASSQAVLRGAYGYTF. The CDR3 bases are TGCGCCAGCAGCCAAGCGGTGCTTAGAGGGGCCTATGGCTACACCTTC.

In DNA form, the CDR3 reads TGTGCCAGCAGCTTAGATCACAGGGATGAGCAGTTCTTC. Encoded protein: CASSLDHRDEQFF. The chain combines TRBV11-3 with TRBJ2-1; tentatively, D is TRBD1 (6 bases). The V gene's germline CDR1 is SGHNT and CDR2 YENEEA. V shed 0 bases and J shed 8 bases, with 8 bases lying between them. The CDR3 length is 13 residues.